The T cell receptor beta chain described here comes from a study of molecular identifiers for immune sequencing clone quantification. The CDR3 covers 15 residues. The germline gives CDR1 LGHNA, CDR2 YNFKEQ. V shed 3 bases, J shed 2 bases, and the junction held 5 bases outside the gene matches. Each CDR3 protein gets one entry after TCRdb re-called the PCR reads with MiXCR. The sample lists more than 550,000 distinct CDR3 sequences, 25% occurring once. Sequences were obtained from naive CD8+ T cells from blood, with Jurkat cell RNA spiked in. Subset defined: FACS-sorted CD8+CD4-CCR7+CD45RA+ naive T cells. The V gene is TRBV4-2, the J gene TRBJ2-3; 7 bases match TRBD2. The sequence was obtained from a human donor in good health. Some libraries in this study had Jurkat cell RNA spiked in. The CDR3: CASSQASGATDTQYF. For the CDR3, the DNA is TGTGCCAGCAGCCAGGCTAGCGGTGCCACAGATACGCAGTATTTT.